The 26 T cell receptor beta chains below were found in one sample sequenced in a study of OX40 agonist ivuxolimab in advanced cancers. Profiling relied on immunoSEQ multiplex PCR, and the TCRdb table lists in-frame clones only, not all of them. The sample lists 55,000 to 70,000 clones, about 83% occurring once. The specimen comprised CD4+ or CD8+ T cells sorted from blood, sampled in a trial of the OX40 agonist ivuxolimab. These receptors were obtained from an adult with an advanced solid tumor such as melanoma, head and neck, liver or kidney cancer.

The rearrangement uses TRBV2 and TRBJ2-7; 8 bases are shared with TRBD1. V gave up 6 bases and J gave up 3 bases; unmatched junction bases: 10. The CDR3 is 15 amino acids. Germline lookup yields CDR1 SNHLY and CDR2 FYNNEI. CDR3 in amino acids: CASSADRGVSYEQYF. DNA for the CDR3: TGTGCCAGCAGCGCCGACAGGGGTGTAAGCTACGAGCAGTACTTC.

The chain carries TRBV19 and TRBJ2-1; a weak D match, TRBD1 (5 bases). Germline values: CDR1 LNHDA, CDR2 SQIVND (reference sequence). V dropped 8 bases and J dropped 1 base, with 15 bases sitting between them. The CDR3 is 15 amino acids. Here the CDR3 reads CASGSPRTSYNEQFF. The CDR3, as DNA: TGTGCCAGTGGGTCCCCCAGGACATCCTACAATGAGCAGTTCTTC. Looking up the rest from reference TRBV19 and TRBJ2-1 gives the full variable domain: DGGITQSPKYLFRKEGQNVTLSCEQNLNHDAMYWYRQDPGQGLRLIYYSQIVNDFQKGDIAEGYSVSREKKESFPLTVTSAQKNPTAFYLCASGSPRTSYNEQFFGPGTRLTVL.

V usage is TRBV5-1 and J usage is TRBJ1-6; D remains unclear. Trimming stripped 2 bases from V and 6 bases from J, with 9 bases between. Looked up from germline, CDR1 is SGHRS and CDR2 is YFSETQ. There are 14 residues in the CDR3. The CDR3 DNA follows: TGCGCCAGCAGCTTAGGTCAGGTTAATTCACCCCTCCACTTT. Its translation: CASSLGQVNSPLHF.

Only a few counts were recorded for this clone. The rearrangement joins TRBV6-1 to TRBJ1-6, with TRBD1 matching 7 bases. Trimming removed 6 bases from V and 4 bases from J; junction bases left unmatched: 3. The CDR3 has 14 residues. Germline values: CDR1 MNHNS, CDR2 SASEGT. The CDR3 reads CASSRTGYNSPLHF. The CDR3 DNA reads as TGTGCCAGCAGCCGGACAGGTTATAATTCACCCCTCCACTTT.

Only one count was recorded for this clone. The chain employs TRBV2 and TRBJ1-3; D remains ambiguous. CDR3 length: 11 residues. With 3 bases removed from V and 4 bases from J, the gap between germline ends came to 1 base. The V gene's germline CDR1 is SNHLY and CDR2 FYNNEI. CDR3 bases: TGTGCCAGCAGTGACGGAAACACCATATATTTT. Translated: CASSDGNTIYF.

The chain uses TRBV6-1 and TRBJ2-1; 8 nucleotides align to TRBD2. The CDR3 is 14 residues long. Germline values: CDR1 MNHNS, CDR2 SASEGT. V gave up 5 bases and J gave up 10 bases; unmatched junction bases: 10. CDR3 in amino acids: CASSRAGAPGEQFF. The DNA for the CDR3 is TGTGCCAGCAGTAGAGCGGGGGCCCCGGGGGAGCAGTTCTTC.

The J gene is TRBJ2-7, the V gene TRBV7-2; D unclear. The CDR3 spans 14 residues. Per germline, CDR1 SGHTA and CDR2 FQGNSA. Between the trimmed V and J ends, which lost 2 bases and 2 bases, there was a span of 10 bases. CDR3 amino acids: CASSLTAFTYEQYF. The CDR3 DNA follows: TGTGCCAGCAGCTTAACCGCATTTACCTACGAGCAGTACTTC.

The chain recombines TRBV5-4 with TRBJ2-3; 7 positions agree with TRBD2. Trimming took 2 bases from V and 2 from J; bases not matched to a gene: 5. The germline V gene has CDR1 SGHNT and CDR2 YYREEE (reference sequence). The CDR3 length is 15 residues. The CDR3 coding sequence is TGTGCCAGCAGCTTTCGGGGGGTGGACACAGATACGCAGTATTTT. Encoded protein: CASSFRGVDTDTQYF. The whole variable domain, remainder taken from reference TRBV5-4 and TRBJ2-3, is ETGVTQSPTHLIKTRGQQVTLRCSSQSGHNTVSWYQQALGQGPQFIFQYYREEENGRGNFPPRFSGLQFPNYSSELNVNALELDDSALYLCASSFRGVDTDTQYFGPGTRLTVL.

The V call is TRBV2, the J call TRBJ2-3, with TRBD2 matching over 8 bases. CDR1 and CDR2 from the germline V gene are SNHLY and FYNNEI. The ends lost 7 bases at V and 0 bases at J; junction bases unmatched: 3. The CDR3 runs to 14 residues. The CDR3 DNA reads as TGTGCCAGCAAAGTAGCGGGGAGCACAGATACGCAGTATTTT. Translation gives CASKVAGSTDTQYF. Based on the CDR3 plus reference TRBV2 and TRBJ2-3, the full variable domain is EPEVTQTPSHQVTQMGQEVILRCVPISNHLYFYWYRQILGQKVEFLVSFYNNEISEKSEIFDDQFSVERPDGSNFTLKIRSTKLEDSAMYFCASKVAGSTDTQYFGPGTRLTVL.

The chain joins TRBV7-8 to TRBJ2-7; weak D call: TRBD2 (6 bases). The germline V gene has CDR1 SGHVS and CDR2 FQNEAQ. The CDR3 extends over 13 amino acids. With 3 bases removed from V and 3 bases from J, the gap between germline ends came to 9 bases. CDR3: CASSFGTYYEQYF. CDR3 coding DNA: TGTGCCAGCAGCTTCGGGACTTACTACGAGCAGTACTTC.

The chain links TRBV11-3 to TRBJ2-1; 8 positions agree with TRBD2. CDR3 size: 16 residues. After removal of 5 bases from V and 9 bases from J, the junction contained 15 bases not matched to a gene. CDR1 and CDR2 from the germline V gene are SGHNT and YENEEA. CDR3 sequence: CASSPPRAGGYGEQFF. The CDR3, as DNA: TGTGCCAGCAGCCCTCCCCGGGCGGGGGGATACGGTGAGCAGTTCTTC.

The chain employs TRBV28 and TRBJ2-3; no firm D call. Germline V gives CDR1 MDHEN, CDR2 SYDVKM. The CDR3 is 10 amino acids. The V and J ends lost 4 bases and 6 bases respectively, with 2 bases between them. The CDR3 loop reads CASSWDTQYF. The CDR3 coding sequence is TGTGCCAGCAGTTGGGATACGCAGTATTTT.

The chain links TRBV4-3 to TRBJ2-2; 8 bases are a match to TRBD1. This CDR3 comprises 17 residues. After removal of 3 bases from V and 6 bases from J, the junction contained 12 bases not matched to a gene. Germline V gives CDR1 LGHNA, CDR2 YSLEER. The chain's CDR3 is CASSHLGTGGFAGELFF. CDR3 nucleotide sequence: TGCGCCAGCAGCCATCTGGGGACAGGTGGTTTCGCCGGGGAGCTGTTTTTT.

The V gene is TRBV7-2, the J gene TRBJ1-1; 7 bases match TRBD1. The V gene end was trimmed by 5 bases and the J gene end by 2 bases; junction bases not matched to a gene: 5. CDR1 is SGHTA, CDR2 FQGNSA, per germline. The CDR3 consists of 14 residues. The CDR3 DNA reads as TGTGCCAGCAGCCCCCACAGGGGTAACACTGAAGCTTTCTTT. This sequence encodes CASSPHRGNTEAFF.

This chain joins TRBV19 and TRBJ2-7; no definite D call. The CDR3 loop spans 14 amino acids. Germline values: CDR1 LNHDA, CDR2 SQIVND (reference sequence). The germline V and J ends were trimmed by 5 bases and 1 base, with 12 bases remaining between them. This chain's CDR3 is CASSSQLGSYEQYF. CDR3 sequence (DNA): TGTGCCAGTAGTTCCCAGTTAGGATCCTACGAGCAGTACTTC. The whole variable domain, filled in from reference TRBV19 and TRBJ2-7, reads DGGITQSPKYLFRKEGQNVTLSCEQNLNHDAMYWYRQDPGQGLRLIYYSQIVNDFQKGDIAEGYSVSREKKESFPLTVTSAQKNPTAFYLCASSSQLGSYEQYFGPGTRLTVT.

The genes are TRBV7-2 and TRBJ2-1; 8 bases line up with TRBD2. From germline, CDR1 is SGHTA and CDR2 FQGNSA. The CDR3 spans 13 residues. V lost 6 bases to trimming and J lost 7 bases; unmatched junction nucleotides: 5. The CDR3 region has the DNA TGTGCCAGCAGTCCGGGACTAGAGAATGAGCAGTTCTTC. It encodes CASSPGLENEQFF.

The chain has TRBV6-1 and TRBJ1-5, with TRBD1 matching over 8 bases. J lost 4 bases, V lost 0 bases, and 11 bases had no gene match. The germline CDR1 and CDR2 sequences are MNHNS and SASEGT. This CDR3 has 18 amino acids. The CDR3 DNA sequence: TGTGCCAGCAGTGAAGCATCAGGGGGCGTAGGTCAAAATCAGCCCCAGCATTTT. Translated, it gives CASSEASGGVGQNQPQHF.

V and J are TRBV18 and TRBJ2-5; the D is unclear. V was cut by 4 bases and J by 2 bases, with 8 bases left in between. The CDR3 consists of 13 residues. From germline, CDR1 is KGHSH and CDR2 LQKENI. CDR3 loop: CASSREVQETQYF. The CDR3 bases are TGTGCCAGCTCACGAGAGGTTCAAGAGACCCAGTACTTC.

The chain couples TRBV12-5 to TRBJ2-5; perhaps TRBD1 as D (6 bases). V was trimmed by 1 base and J by 5 bases, leaving 11 bases between them. Germline V gene lookup returns CDR1 LGHNT and CDR2 FRNRAP. The CDR3 contains 14 residues. The CDR3 is CASGLDTGTETQYF. Here the CDR3 DNA reads TGTGCTAGTGGTTTGGATACAGGGACGGAGACCCAGTACTTC.

This clone was counted once. The genes are TRBV7-8 and TRBJ2-7; maybe TRBD2 (7 bases). The V and J ends lost 5 bases and 2 bases respectively, with 19 bases between them. This CDR3 comprises 16 residues. Per the germline V gene, CDR1 is SGHVS and CDR2 is FQNEAQ. The CDR3 here is CASSAYRVGGAYEQYF. CDR3 sequence (DNA): TGTGCCAGCAGCGCCTACAGGGTTGGGGGGGCCTACGAGCAGTACTTC.

J is TRBJ2-7 and V is TRBV5-4; D unclear. The germline CDR1 and CDR2 sequences are SGHNT and YYREEE (reference sequence). The CDR3 sequence is 15 residues long. The germline V and J ends were trimmed by 5 bases and 7 bases, with 22 bases remaining between them. CDR3 nucleotide sequence: TGTGCCAGCAGGCAGGAGTGGTCCCCAAGCTGGGAGCAGTACTTC. Translation: CASRQEWSPSWEQYF.

The rearrangement links TRBV19 to TRBJ1-4, with TRBD1 as a possible D gene (6 bases). The CDR3 sequence is 14 residues long. CDR1 and CDR2 from the germline V gene are LNHDA and SQIVND (reference sequence). V lost 9 bases and J 3 bases, leaving 14 bases between the germline ends. The CDR3 DNA sequence: TGTGCCAGCTCTACAGGGCTGGCTAATGAAAAACTGTTTTTT. Translation: CASSTGLANEKLFF. The whole variable domain, filled in from reference TRBV19 and TRBJ1-4, reads DGGITQSPKYLFRKEGQNVTLSCEQNLNHDAMYWYRQDPGQGLRLIYYSQIVNDFQKGDIAEGYSVSREKKESFPLTVTSAQKNPTAFYLCASSTGLANEKLFFGSGTQLSVL.

V and J are TRBV18 and TRBJ2-2; D gene unclear. There are 13 residues in the CDR3. Trimming left V 0 bases short and J 1 base short, with 0 bases between. Germline loops: CDR1 KGHSH, CDR2 LQKENI. CDR3 bases: TGTGCCAGCTCACCACCGAACACCGGGGAGCTGTTTTTT. This encodes CASSPPNTGELFF.

The chain has TRBV9 and TRBJ1-1; 10 bases are shared with TRBD1. The length of the CDR3 is 16 residues. V lost 3 bases, J lost 4 bases, and 9 bases stayed unmatched. Germline CDR1 reads SGDLS; CDR2 reads YYNGEE. Written as DNA, the CDR3 is TGTGCCAGCAGCGCCGGGACAGGGGTGATGGGCACTGAAGCTTTCTTT. It is translated as CASSAGTGVMGTEAFF.

The rearrangement uses TRBV19 and TRBJ2-7; D perhaps matches TRBD1 (5 bases). This CDR3 contains 13 residues. V was pared by 5 bases and J by 2 bases, with 10 bases between. Germline loops: CDR1 LNHDA, CDR2 SQIVND (reference sequence). CDR3 sequence (DNA): TGTGCCAGTAGTTACGACAGAACCTACGAGCAGTACTTC. Protein: CASSYDRTYEQYF.

This sequence joins TRBV9 and TRBJ2-1, with 12 positions matching TRBD1. Losses at the gene ends were 0 bases for V and 9 bases for J; bases not matched to a gene: 7. The CDR3 extends over 16 amino acids. Per the germline V gene, CDR1 is SGDLS and CDR2 is YYNGEE. CDR3: CASSVVGTGGYGEQFF. For the CDR3, the DNA is TGTGCCAGCAGCGTAGTCGGGACAGGGGGCTATGGTGAGCAGTTCTTC. The variable domain in full, with the rest retrieved from reference TRBV9 and TRBJ2-1, is DSGVTQTPKHLITATGQRVTLRCSPRSGDLSVYWYQQSLDQGLQFLIQYYNGEERAKGNILERFSAQQFPDLHSELNLSSLELGDSALYFCASSVVGTGGYGEQFFGPGTRLTVL.